Shown below are 22 T cell receptor beta chains from a single sample sequenced in a study of blood T cell repertoires in COVID-19. The table came from immunoSEQ multiplex PCR; TCRdb's copy has only in-frame clones and leaves some out. The data show under 350,000 clones, with over 85% seen just once and around 2.5% held by the top ten. Material: PBMCs or T cells enriched from blood (not recorded which). These receptors originate from a man aged 60 to 75 who had recovered from COVID-19.

This chain connects TRBV7-9 to TRBJ1-2, with 9 bases identical to TRBD1. The CDR3 sequence is 15 residues long. Per the germline V gene, CDR1 is SEHNR and CDR2 is FQNEAQ (reference sequence). Trimming removed 7 bases from V and 3 bases from J; junction bases left unmatched: 9. The CDR3 region has the DNA TGTGCCAGCACCGCCTTCGACAGGGGGTACTATGGCTACACCTTC. Its protein is CASTAFDRGYYGYTF.

The chain carries TRBV3-1 (or the pseudogene TRBV3-2) and TRBJ2-7; 7 bases fit TRBD1. The CDR3 covers 14 residues. Germline V CDR1 and CDR2: LGHDT, YNNKEL (reference sequence). V lost 3 bases to trimming and J lost 1 base; unmatched junction nucleotides: 3. CDR3 in DNA: TGTGCCAGCAGCCATGGGACAGAGTCCTACGAGCAGTACTTC. Encoded protein: CASSHGTESYEQYF.

The chain combines TRBV6-5 with TRBJ2-7, with no clear D. Deletions cut 0 bases from V and 4 bases from J, with 13 bases between. The CDR3 covers 15 residues. The germline gives CDR1 MNHEY, CDR2 SVGAGI. The CDR3 reads CASSYSATDSYEQYF. DNA of the CDR3: TGTGCCAGCAGTTACTCAGCGACCGATTCGTACGAGCAGTACTTC.

This clone came up once. This chain uses TRBV5-6 with TRBJ1-1; 8 positions agree with TRBD1. The CDR3 spans 14 residues. Germline-derived CDR1 and CDR2 are SGHDT and YYEEEE. Unmatched junction bases numbered 8, after V lost 5 bases and J lost 5 bases. CDR3 protein: CASRLLNRGTEAFF. CDR3 nucleotides: TGTGCCAGCAGACTATTGAACAGGGGGACTGAAGCTTTCTTT.

As regards this clone: This specimen includes other DNA sequences encoding the same CDR3. The V and J genes are TRBV27 and TRBJ1-5; D is uncertain. The germline V gene has CDR1 MNHEY and CDR2 SMNVEV (reference sequence). The CDR3 has 14 residues. Trimming cost V 0 bases and J 2 bases, with 5 bases left between them. This chain's CDR3 is CASSLSRGNQPQHF. CDR3 in DNA: TGTGCCAGCAGTTTATCGAGGGGCAATCAGCCCCAGCATTTT.

This chain links TRBV24-1 with TRBJ2-2; the match to TRBD2 covers 8 bases. CDR3 length equals 16 residues. CDR1 and CDR2 (germline): KGHDR, SFDVKD. With V trimmed by 0 bases and J by 1 base, 0 bases remained unmatched. The CDR3 reads CATSDLTSGNTGELFF. Here the CDR3 DNA reads TGTGCCACCAGTGATTTGACTAGCGGGAACACCGGGGAGCTGTTTTTT.

The rearrangement joins TRBV18 to TRBJ2-7; 8 nucleotides match TRBD1. Germline CDR1 is KGHSH and CDR2 is LQKENI. There are 14 residues in the CDR3. Trimming at V came to 3 bases and at J to 5 bases, leaving 6 bases not matched to a gene. The CDR3 sequence: CASSPKDREDEQYF. Here the CDR3 DNA reads TGTGCCAGCTCACCCAAGGACAGGGAGGACGAGCAGTACTTC.

Here the CDR3 DNA reads TGCGCCAGCAGCTTTGGGCCACAGGGGAACACTGAAGCTTTCTTT. Translating it yields CASSFGPQGNTEAFF. The chain couples TRBV5-1 to TRBJ1-1; perhaps TRBD1 as D (6 bases). This CDR3 comprises 15 residues. Germline loops: CDR1 SGHRS, CDR2 YFSETQ. V dropped 2 bases and J dropped 1 base, with 12 bases sitting between them.

This clone was seen a single time. The rearrangement uses TRBV27 and TRBJ1-2, with unresolved D. Trimming pared 5 bases from V and 4 bases from J, leaving 17 bases between. Germline V lookup: CDR1 MNHEY, CDR2 SMNVEV (reference sequence). The CDR3 runs 15 residues. CDR3 bases: TGTGCCAGCAGTGTTTACCACGGAGCCCCCTATGGCTACACCTTC. Amino acids: CASSVYHGAPYGYTF.

V and J are TRBV4-2 and TRBJ2-5; D not resolved. Per germline, CDR1 LGHNA and CDR2 YNFKEQ. The germline V and J ends were trimmed by 0 bases and 5 bases, with 10 bases remaining between them. This CDR3 spans 14 amino acids. The CDR3 DNA sequence: TGTGCCAGCAGCCAAGACCTCAACATGGAGACCCAGTACTTC. Protein sequence: CASSQDLNMETQYF.

The chain links TRBV25-1 to TRBJ1-2; no clear D. Per germline, CDR1 MGHDK and CDR2 SYGVNS. This CDR3 region has 15 residues. V shed 0 bases and J shed 6 bases, with 14 bases lying between them. The CDR3: CASSEYGNSQNGYTF. In nucleotides, the CDR3 is TGTGCCAGCAGTGAATATGGCAACAGCCAGAATGGCTACACCTTC.

The chain recombines TRBV6-5 with TRBJ1-5, with 8 positions matching TRBD1. V was pared by 8 bases and J by 4 bases, with 7 bases of the junction left unmatched. Germline CDR1 is MNHEY and CDR2 is SVGAGI. The CDR3 runs 14 residues. CDR3 region: CASQVYRGNQPQHF. The CDR3 DNA is TGTGCCAGCCAGGTCTACAGGGGGAATCAGCCCCAGCATTTT.

This clone was recorded once. The chain recombines TRBV5-5 with TRBJ2-2; possible D gene TRBD1, 6 bases. The length of the CDR3 is 15 residues. V lost 4 bases and J 0 bases, leaving 10 bases between the germline ends. The germline CDR1 and CDR2 sequences are SGHKS and YYEKEE (reference sequence). The CDR3 DNA sequence: TGTGCCAGCAGCCAGGGGCGAACGAACACCGGGGAGCTGTTTTTT. Translating it yields CASSQGRTNTGELFF. Based on the CDR3 plus reference TRBV5-5 and TRBJ2-2, the full variable domain is DAGVTQSPTHLIKTRGQQVTLRCSPISGHKSVSWYQQVLGQGPQFIFQYYEKEERGRGNFPDRFSARQFPNYSSELNVNALLLGDSALYLCASSQGRTNTGELFFGEGSRLTVL.

This clone was seen a single time. The chain recombines TRBV6-1 with TRBJ1-2; possibly TRBD1 for D (6 bases). Germline V CDR1 and CDR2: MNHNS, SASEGT. V lost 3 bases to trimming and J lost 4 bases, with 12 bases between them. This CDR3 comprises 14 residues. The CDR3 spells CASSDLQGPYGYTF. The DNA of the CDR3 is TGTGCCAGCAGTGACCTTCAGGGGCCCTATGGCTACACCTTC.

The chain recombines TRBV6-4 with TRBJ2-1, with 10 bases aligning to TRBD2. V was pared by 3 bases and J by 6 bases, with 5 bases of the junction left unmatched. The CDR3 consists of 15 residues. The germline V gene encodes CDR1 MRHNA and CDR2 SNTAGT. As DNA, the CDR3 is TGTGCCAGCAGTGAGCAGCGGGAGGGCATCAATGAGCAGTTCTTC. Protein: CASSEQREGINEQFF.

As for this clone: It is likely a read error, because the conserved phenylalanine at the end of the CDR3 is missing. Because the CDR3's place on the DNA is in doubt, the DNA is left out and the CDR3 is given as listed by TCRdb. The rearrangement links TRBV9 to TRBJ1-1; the table's D call TRBD1 went unverified against the DNA. Termini included, the CDR3 measures 12 amino acids. CDR1 SGDLS and CDR2 YYNGEE come from the germline V gene. The CDR3 sequence is CASSAGTFPLSM.

V is TRBV6-1 and J is TRBJ1-5; no clear D gene. The V end was cut by 0 bases, the J end by 12 bases, with 15 bases between. The CDR3 extends over 14 amino acids. CDR1 is MNHNS and CDR2 is SASEGT in the germline V gene. CDR3 in DNA: TGTGCCAGCAGTGAAGCCCCAGCGGAACTGGACCAGCATTTT. It is translated as CASSEAPAELDQHF.

The V and J genes are TRBV6-6 and TRBJ2-2; 9 bases are shared with TRBD2. V lost 6 bases and J lost 4; bases outside the gene matches: 9. The CDR3 runs 16 residues. Germline V gives CDR1 MNHNY, CDR2 SVGAGI (reference sequence). CDR3 amino acids: CASRAHSGSGTGELFF. The CDR3, as DNA: TGTGCCAGCAGAGCCCATAGCGGGAGTGGCACCGGGGAGCTGTTTTTT.

The chain is built from TRBV4-1 and TRBJ1-6; 9 positions agree with TRBD1. V trimming: 0 bases; J trimming: 7 bases; junction bases outside the gene matches: 4. Germline CDR1 and CDR2: MGHRA and YSYEKL. The CDR3 spans 16 residues. CDR3 nucleotide sequence: TGCGCCAGCAGCCAAGACGGGACAGGGAGGAATTCACCCCTCCACTTT. The encoded protein is CASSQDGTGRNSPLHF.

The chain couples TRBV5-8 to TRBJ2-5, with D possibly being TRBD2 (5 bases). Trimming took off 0 bases at V and 5 bases at J, with 14 bases between the two ends. The CDR3 spans 15 residues. In germline, CDR1 is SGHTS, CDR2 YDEGEE. This CDR3 reads CASSLGTAKWETQYF. CDR3 DNA sequence: TGTGCCAGCAGCTTGGGGACTGCAAAATGGGAGACCCAGTACTTC.

This sequence joins TRBV15 and TRBJ1-4; 10 positions match TRBD1. V was clipped by 2 bases and J by 7 bases; unmatched bases: 4. Germline CDR1 is LNHNV and CDR2 is YYDKDF (reference sequence). The CDR3 contains 15 residues. CDR3 amino acids: CATSRRQGAGEKLFF. The CDR3 DNA reads as TGTGCCACCAGCAGAAGACAGGGGGCGGGTGAAAAACTGTTTTTT.

The V and J genes are TRBV2 and TRBJ1-5; TRBD1 might be the D (6 bases). Trimming removed 4 bases at V and 5 bases at J, with 9 bases between. CDR1 is SNHLY and CDR2 is FYNNEI in the germline V gene. The CDR3 loop spans 13 amino acids. This chain's CDR3 is CASSGWGHQPQHF. Written as DNA, the CDR3 is TGTGCCAGCAGTGGATGGGGGCATCAGCCCCAGCATTTT.